This TCR beta chain was recovered during a study of identical twins (dated by TCRdb to 2016 to 2017). Background on the whole study: To test whether fetal clonotypes persist, the study used deep sequencing on TCR alpha and beta repertoires from monozygotic twins, unrelated adults of various ages, and cord blood. To rule out contamination, replicate twin experiments were performed at different times with different library preparation protocols. The study at large found these results: In monozygotic twins, out-of-frame TCR alpha sharing was systematically underestimated by recombination models, although the models agreed with sharing between unrelated individuals. Fewer insertions were carried by abundant cord blood beta clonotypes; a weaker similar trend was observed in young adult naive repertoires, while no such trend was observed in memory repertoires. Invariant T cells such as MAIT and iNKT could partly confound zero-insertion analyses, although diverse VJ usage argued against such confounding for most clonotypes. Because the same donors could not be followed over many years, conclusions were based on cross-sectional statistical analysis. The excess sharing between twins in beta out-of-frame sequences was weaker because fewer shared sequences reduced the signal-to-noise ratio. Out-of-frame TCR alpha sequences shared between twins showed an excess of low generation-probability sequences compared with coincidental sharing between unrelated individuals.

CDR1 and CDR2 (KGHDR, SFDVKD) derive from the germline V gene. The CDR3 has 15 amino acids, counting the end cysteine and phenylalanine. Of all the DNA, just the CDR3 is kept, 45 bases in frame from base 1. Trimming leaves V shorter by 4 bases and J shorter by 6 bases, with the junction holding 9 bases beyond the gene matches. Libraries were constructed by 5' RACE. The sample was run on an Illumina HiSeq 2000. Template switching added a universal primer binding site, and the final cDNA carried a unique molecular identifier that allowed TCR cDNA molecules to be counted accurately. First-strand cDNA for TCR alpha and beta chains was synthesized from specific primers in the conserved constant-segment region. To control for contamination, every cDNA library carried two barcodes: a SMART-Mk sample barcode plus Illumina barcodes. Two successive PCR steps introduced TruSeq adapter sequences along with Illumina sample barcodes. Sequencing of the TCR alpha and beta cDNA libraries was done on the Illumina HiSeq platform using custom primers. The paper's data handling went like this. MiGEC was used to process raw reads and extract unique molecular identifiers, and MiXCR was used to find CDR3 positions. Recombination models were inferred per individual with the repgenHMM and IGoR tools using an EM algorithm. The tcR package in R was used for shared clonotype analysis, with sharing normalized by the product of cloneset sizes. Out-of-frame nonproductive sequences were analyzed to study raw recombination free of thymic and clonal selection effects. The public reads were run again by TCRdb, first through fastp at Q25 and then through MiXCR, and only productive beta chains were kept. Entries that share a CDR3 protein sequence are merged under the most common genes and DNA. TCRdb, rather than the study authors, made the V and J calls. Within this sample are fewer than 550,000 distinct CDR3 sequences, with 12% to 15% of them counted one time only. Clones ranked in the top ten supply 0.44% of the sample.

For this clonotype: Its target antigen remains unknown. Per-base qualities were not stored, and no clone one base away is much larger.

Only healthy Caucasian donors were included. The twin cohort consisted of three pairs of female monozygotic twins, all aged 18 to 29 years. CD4+ and CD8+ T cell populations were isolated with positive isolation kits from Invitrogen. The same data also went into a second study, on yellow fever vaccine responses in identical twins. As that second paper reports: According to the authors, in identical twins the way T cells responded to vaccination appeared partly convergent and partly personalized. Focusing on identical twins, the study followed the T cell clones that responded to the vaccine, and did so with precision.

The TCR was taken from a woman under 30 in good health. The sequencing input was CD4+ T cells sorted from blood. The rearrangement combines TRBV24-1 with TRBJ2-3, with 7 bases matching TRBD2. The DNA is TGTGCCACCAGTGACCCGGCTAGCGGACCGGATACGCAGTATTTT. Its coded protein is CATSDPASGPDTQYF.